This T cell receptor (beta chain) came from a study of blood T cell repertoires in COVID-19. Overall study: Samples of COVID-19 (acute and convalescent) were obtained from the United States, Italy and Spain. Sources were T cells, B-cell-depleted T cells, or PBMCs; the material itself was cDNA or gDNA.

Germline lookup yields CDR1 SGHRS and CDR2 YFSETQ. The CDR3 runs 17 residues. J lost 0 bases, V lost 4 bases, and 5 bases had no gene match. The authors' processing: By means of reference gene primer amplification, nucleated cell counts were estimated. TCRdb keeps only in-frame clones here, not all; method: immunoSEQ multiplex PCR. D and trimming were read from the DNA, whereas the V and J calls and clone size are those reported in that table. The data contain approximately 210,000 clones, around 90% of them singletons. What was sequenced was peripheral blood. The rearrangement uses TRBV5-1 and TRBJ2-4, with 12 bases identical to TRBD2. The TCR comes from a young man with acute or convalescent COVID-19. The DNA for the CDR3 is TGCGCCAGCAGCCTAGGACTAGCGGGACCAGCCAAAAACATTCAGTACTTC. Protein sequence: CASSLGLAGPAKNIQYF.